This T cell receptor beta chain comes out of a study of response to subunit inactivated influenza vaccine. General study points: With each seasonal influenza vaccination, the authors suggested, few new T cells are recruited.

This clonotype was seen a few times. Its specificity is unknown. Germline and junction disagree at one end, which may indicate a read error. TCRdb passed the RT-PCR reads through MiXCR, listing each CDR3 protein once. The sample records around 580,000 distinct CDR3 sequences, 12% to 15% being singletons. The germline CDR1 and CDR2 sequences are LGHNA and YSLEER. The CDR3 length is 13 residues. This sequence joins TRBV4-3 and TRBJ1-1; D is unclear. The receptor comes from a man in his forties or fifties who received an inactivated influenza vaccine. Sequenced here: PBMCs from blood, sampled roughly 12 days after vaccination. The CDR3 loop reads CASSQDEKLIGIF. CDR3 in DNA: TGCGCCAGCAGCCAAGATGAGAAATTAATCGGGATCTTT.